The T cell receptor (beta chain) described here comes from a study of OX40 agonist ivuxolimab in advanced cancers. At the level of the study: Every 2 weeks, patients got intravenous ivuxolimab at one of six dose levels (0.01-10 mg/kg).

Trimming pared 0 bases from V and 4 bases from J, leaving 9 bases between. This CDR3 is 15 amino acids long. The V gene's germline CDR1 is KGHSH and CDR2 LQKENI. Method: immunoSEQ multiplex PCR; TCRdb's copy keeps in-frame clones and lacks some. This table has some 87,000 clones, nearly 95% appearing once. The sequences come from CD4+ or CD8+ T cells sorted from blood, collected in a trial of the OX40 agonist ivuxolimab. The clonotype comes from an adult with an advanced solid tumor such as melanoma, head and neck, liver or kidney cancer. V usage is TRBV18 and J usage is TRBJ2-2, with D maybe TRBD1 (6 bases). The CDR3 protein is CASSPPTGTTGELFF. CDR3 bases: TGTGCCAGCTCACCACCTACAGGGACCACCGGGGAGCTGTTTTTT. Full variable domain (rest looked up from reference TRBV18 and TRBJ2-2): NAGVMQNPRHLVRRRGQEARLRCSPMKGHSHVYWYRQLPEEGLKFMVYLQKENIIDESGMPKERFSAEFPKEGPSILRIQQVVRGDSAAYFCASSPPTGTTGELFFGEGSRLTVL.